The 24 T cell receptor beta chains reported below all come from one sample, sequenced in a study of blood T cell repertoires in COVID-19. Sequenced by immunoSEQ multiplex PCR; TCRdb stores in-frame clones only, minus some. The table shows approximately 160,000 clones, with approximately 85% occurring only once. The sample comprised peripheral blood. These receptors came from a man aged 60 to 69 who had recovered from COVID-19.

The V and J genes are TRBV20-1 and TRBJ1-1, with D uncertain. This CDR3 has 10 residues. Germline V lookup: CDR1 DFQATT, CDR2 SNEGSKA (reference sequence). V shed 6 bases and J shed 10 bases, with 12 bases lying between them. Here the CDR3 DNA reads TGCAGTGCCGACAACTTCGGAGCTTTCTTT. Amino acid sequence: CSADNFGAFF.

The gene calls are TRBV5-1 and TRBJ2-5; no reliable D call. The CDR3 totals 14 residues. Germline CDR1 reads SGHRS; CDR2 reads YFSETQ. The V and J ends lost 0 bases and 4 bases respectively, with 10 bases between them. CDR3 region: CASSLAFTTETQYF. Here the CDR3 DNA reads TGCGCCAGCAGCTTGGCCTTCACTACAGAGACCCAGTACTTC.

The chain has TRBV12-3 or TRBV12-4 and TRBJ1-2; D unclear. V lost 8 bases to trimming and J lost 1 base, with 5 bases between them. This CDR3 is built from 11 residues. CDR3 coding DNA: TGTGCCAGCCGGGTTAACTATGGCTACACCTTC. Translated: CASRVNYGYTF.

This rearrangement joins TRBV5-6 to TRBJ1-6; the match to TRBD1 covers 7 bases. The ends lost 4 bases at V and 8 bases at J; junction bases unmatched: 9. The germline CDR1 and CDR2 sequences are SGHDT and YYEEEE. The CDR3 runs 15 residues. The DNA of the CDR3 is TGTGCCAGCAGCCCGCGCGACAGGGATTATTCACCCCTCCACTTT. Its protein is CASSPRDRDYSPLHF.

The chain recombines TRBV7-8 with TRBJ1-1, with a weak D call TRBD1 (6 bases). The CDR3 covers 14 residues. The V gene's germline CDR1 is SGHVS and CDR2 FQNEAQ. The V end lost 5 bases, the J end lost 1 base, and 11 bases lay between the germline ends. CDR3 residues: CASSTWDTNTEAFF. In DNA form, the CDR3 reads TGTGCCAGCAGCACATGGGACACGAACACTGAAGCTTTCTTT.

V and J are TRBV11-2 and TRBJ2-3; 10 bases fit TRBD1. The CDR3 runs 15 residues. After removal of 3 bases from V and 5 bases from J, the junction contained 5 bases not matched to a gene. Germline CDR1 SGHAT, CDR2 FQNNGV. CDR3 sequence reads: CASSLTGGLIDTQYF. CDR3 DNA sequence: TGTGCCAGCAGCTTGACAGGGGGCTTGATAGATACGCAGTATTTT.

In this sample, this clone turned up a few times. The V and J genes are TRBV7-2 and TRBJ1-5, with D maybe TRBD1 (6 bases). CDR1 is SGHTA and CDR2 is FQGNSA in the germline V gene. With 6 bases removed from V and 4 bases from J, the gap between germline ends came to 22 bases. The CDR3 contains 17 residues. The CDR3 DNA sequence: TGTGCCAGCAGTTACTCGTCACTCAGGGGTGGGAATCAGCCCCAGCATTTT. Its protein product is CASSYSSLRGGNQPQHF. The variable domain in full, with the rest retrieved from reference TRBV7-2 and TRBJ1-5, is GAGVSQSPSNKVTEKGKDVELRCDPISGHTALYWYRQSLGQGLEFLIYFQGNSAPDKSGLPSDRFSAERTGGSVSTLTIQRTQQEDSAVYLCASSYSSLRGGNQPQHFGDGTRLSIL.

This clone was picked up many times. This chain uses TRBV4-2 with TRBJ1-5, with TRBD1 matching over 8 bases. Trimming took 1 base from V and 4 from J; bases not matched to a gene: 3. The CDR3 is made up of 15 amino acids. Germline V gene lookup returns CDR1 LGHNA and CDR2 YNFKEQ. The CDR3 DNA follows: TGTGCCAGCAGCCAAGGGGACAGGCAAAATCAGCCCCAGCATTTT. This sequence encodes CASSQGDRQNQPQHF.

The V call is TRBV5-6, the J call TRBJ2-6; D might be TRBD1 (6 bases). The CDR3 spans 18 residues. The ends were cut back, 1 base at V and 0 bases at J, with 14 bases in the middle. Germline CDR1 is SGHDT and CDR2 is YYEEEE. CDR3 sequence (DNA): TGTGCCAGCAGCTTGTACAGGGACATAAGCTCTGGGGCCAACGTCCTGACTTTC. This translates into CASSLYRDISSGANVLTF.

The chain uses TRBV7-9 and TRBJ2-5; TRBD2 agrees at 11 bases. Germline V CDR1 and CDR2: SEHNR, FQNEAQ (reference sequence). CDR3 length: 15 amino acids. The ends lost 5 bases at V and 4 bases at J; junction bases unmatched: 6. The CDR3 sequence is CASSPLAGGGETQYF. CDR3 DNA: TGTGCCAGCAGCCCTCTAGCGGGGGGTGGAGAGACCCAGTACTTC. The whole variable domain, filled in from reference TRBV7-9 and TRBJ2-5, reads DTGVSQNPRHKITKRGQNVTFRCDPISEHNRLYWYRQTLGQGPEFLTYFQNEAQLEKSRLLSDRFSAERPKGSFSTLEIQRTEQGDSAMYLCASSPLAGGGETQYFGPGTRLLVL.

This clone was recorded a few times. V usage is TRBV15 and J usage is TRBJ1-2; D might be TRBD1 (6 bases). Germline CDR1 reads LNHNV; CDR2 reads YYDKDF (reference sequence). V lost 5 bases and J lost 5, with 27 bases in between. The CDR3 sequence is 18 residues long. Here the CDR3 DNA reads TGTGCCACCAGCTCCAATAGGGGGGGCGCAGGGAGAGTTTATGGCTACACCTTC. Translated, it gives CATSSNRGGAGRVYGYTF.

About this clone: Given the absence of the conserved phenylalanine or tryptophan at the CDR3 end, a read error is likely. The chain carries TRBV11-2 and TRBJ1-2, with D uncertain. V was shortened by 0 bases and J by 2 bases, with 4 bases between the two germline ends. CDR3 size: 13 residues. CDR1 is SGHAT and CDR2 is FQNNGV in the germline V gene. The CDR3, as DNA: TGTGCCAGCAGCTTAGACATGAACTATGGCTACACCCTC. Residues: CASSLDMNYGYTL.

The V and J genes are TRBV6-1 and TRBJ1-5, with D uncertain. CDR3 length: 12 amino acids. V was pared by 1 base and J by 6 bases, with 4 bases between. Germline CDR1 reads MNHNS; CDR2 reads SASEGT. CDR3 sequence reads: CASSEGSQPQHF. CDR3 DNA sequence: TGTGCCAGCAGTGAAGGTAGTCAGCCCCAGCATTTT.

In its sample, this clone was seen many times. V and J are TRBV5-5 and TRBJ1-1; D is possibly TRBD1 (5 bases). Germline V gene data show CDR1 as SGHKS and CDR2 as YYEKEE (reference sequence). Trimming removed 0 bases from V and 0 bases from J, with 15 bases in between. CDR3 length: 17 residues. The chain's CDR3 is CASSLGSDILVNTEAFF. In DNA form, the CDR3 reads TGTGCCAGCAGCTTGGGGTCGGACATCCTCGTGAACACTGAAGCTTTCTTT.

The chain joins TRBV19 to TRBJ2-6; tentatively, D is TRBD1 (6 bases). The V and J ends lost 7 bases and 9 bases respectively, with 22 bases between them. Germline CDR1 and CDR2: LNHDA and SQIVND (reference sequence). The CDR3 runs 16 residues. The CDR3 region is CASTTHEGVRGNVLTF. CDR3 sequence (DNA): TGTGCCAGTACCACGCACGAGGGCGTCAGGGGCAACGTCCTGACTTTC.

This chain links TRBV2 with TRBJ1-5; 7 nucleotides line up with TRBD1. The CDR3 contains 17 residues. Trimming removed 1 base from V and 3 bases from J; junction bases left unmatched: 9. Germline V gene sequence: CDR1 SNHLY, CDR2 FYNNEI. CDR3: CASSEELTGPPNQPQHF. The CDR3 region has the DNA TGTGCCAGCAGTGAAGAATTGACAGGGCCCCCCAATCAGCCCCAGCATTTT.

Only one count was recorded for this clone. The chain carries TRBV7-9 and TRBJ1-6, with TRBD1 identical over 12 bases. This CDR3 is built from 16 residues. The germline V gene encodes CDR1 SEHNR and CDR2 FQNEAQ (reference sequence). V lost 5 bases and J lost 10; bases outside the gene matches: 9. Here the CDR3 reads CASSLRDRGLHSPLHF. CDR3 DNA: TGTGCCAGCAGCCTCCGGGACAGGGGGCTTCACTCACCCCTCCACTTT.

For the CDR3, the DNA is TGTGCCAGCAGGCCGGGTGTTTTGGGCAATCAGCCCCAGCATTTT. It translates to CASRPGVLGNQPQHF. This chain joins TRBV5-5 and TRBJ1-5; D gene ambiguous. The germline V gene encodes CDR1 SGHKS and CDR2 YYEKEE (reference sequence). V was shortened by 5 bases and J by 2 bases, with 14 bases between the two germline ends. This CDR3 has 15 amino acids.

The chain links TRBV5-1 to TRBJ1-1, with 7 bases fitting TRBD1. From germline, CDR1 is SGHRS and CDR2 YFSETQ. The J segment lost 1 base and the V segment lost 3 bases, leaving 6 bases of the junction unmatched. This CDR3 has 15 residues. The DNA of the CDR3 is TGCGCCAGCAGCTACAGGGGTTTGGGGAACACTGAAGCTTTCTTT. It is translated as CASSYRGLGNTEAFF.

The V call is TRBV6-5, the J call TRBJ1-2, with 7 bases matching TRBD1. The CDR3 loop spans 15 amino acids. Germline CDR1 reads MNHEY; CDR2 reads SVGAGI. V gave up 6 bases and J gave up 0 bases; unmatched junction bases: 7. The CDR3 region has the DNA TGTGCCAGCAGGGTCGACAGGGACCCTAACTATGGCTACACCTTC. This gives the protein CASRVDRDPNYGYTF.

This chain joins TRBV11-2 and TRBJ1-2; D gene ambiguous. V was cut by 2 bases and J by 4 bases, with 11 bases left in between. This CDR3 spans 14 amino acids. CDR1 and CDR2 (germline): SGHAT, FQNNGV. The CDR3 protein is CASSLTPLSYGYTF. CDR3 DNA sequence: TGTGCCAGCAGCTTAACACCCCTCAGCTATGGCTACACCTTC.

The genes are TRBV19 and TRBJ2-1; weak D call: TRBD2 (6 bases). CDR1 and CDR2 from the germline V gene are LNHDA and SQIVND (reference sequence). V was cut by 3 bases and J by 0 bases, with 15 bases left in between. This CDR3 has 17 amino acids. The CDR3 DNA follows: TGTGCCAGTAGTATGGTGGAGGGTTCCTTCTCCTACAATGAGCAGTTCTTC. It is translated as CASSMVEGSFSYNEQFF.

The chain carries TRBV4-3 and TRBJ2-2; perhaps TRBD1 as D (6 bases). Germline V gene data show CDR1 as LGHNA and CDR2 as YSLEER. Trimming took 0 bases from V and 4 from J, leaving 9 bases between them. The CDR3 contains 15 residues. The CDR3 DNA follows: TGCGCCAGCAGCCAAGACCCAGGGGCCACCGGGGAGCTGTTTTTT. This codes for CASSQDPGATGELFF.

This chain joins TRBV10-3 and TRBJ1-2; 10 nucleotides line up with TRBD1. J was trimmed by 2 bases and V by 6 bases; bases with no gene match: 6. The CDR3 loop spans 15 amino acids. Germline lookup yields CDR1 ENHRY and CDR2 SYGVKD. This CDR3 is CAIRTGTGANYGYTF. CDR3 sequence (DNA): TGTGCCATCAGGACCGGGACAGGGGCCAACTATGGCTACACCTTC.